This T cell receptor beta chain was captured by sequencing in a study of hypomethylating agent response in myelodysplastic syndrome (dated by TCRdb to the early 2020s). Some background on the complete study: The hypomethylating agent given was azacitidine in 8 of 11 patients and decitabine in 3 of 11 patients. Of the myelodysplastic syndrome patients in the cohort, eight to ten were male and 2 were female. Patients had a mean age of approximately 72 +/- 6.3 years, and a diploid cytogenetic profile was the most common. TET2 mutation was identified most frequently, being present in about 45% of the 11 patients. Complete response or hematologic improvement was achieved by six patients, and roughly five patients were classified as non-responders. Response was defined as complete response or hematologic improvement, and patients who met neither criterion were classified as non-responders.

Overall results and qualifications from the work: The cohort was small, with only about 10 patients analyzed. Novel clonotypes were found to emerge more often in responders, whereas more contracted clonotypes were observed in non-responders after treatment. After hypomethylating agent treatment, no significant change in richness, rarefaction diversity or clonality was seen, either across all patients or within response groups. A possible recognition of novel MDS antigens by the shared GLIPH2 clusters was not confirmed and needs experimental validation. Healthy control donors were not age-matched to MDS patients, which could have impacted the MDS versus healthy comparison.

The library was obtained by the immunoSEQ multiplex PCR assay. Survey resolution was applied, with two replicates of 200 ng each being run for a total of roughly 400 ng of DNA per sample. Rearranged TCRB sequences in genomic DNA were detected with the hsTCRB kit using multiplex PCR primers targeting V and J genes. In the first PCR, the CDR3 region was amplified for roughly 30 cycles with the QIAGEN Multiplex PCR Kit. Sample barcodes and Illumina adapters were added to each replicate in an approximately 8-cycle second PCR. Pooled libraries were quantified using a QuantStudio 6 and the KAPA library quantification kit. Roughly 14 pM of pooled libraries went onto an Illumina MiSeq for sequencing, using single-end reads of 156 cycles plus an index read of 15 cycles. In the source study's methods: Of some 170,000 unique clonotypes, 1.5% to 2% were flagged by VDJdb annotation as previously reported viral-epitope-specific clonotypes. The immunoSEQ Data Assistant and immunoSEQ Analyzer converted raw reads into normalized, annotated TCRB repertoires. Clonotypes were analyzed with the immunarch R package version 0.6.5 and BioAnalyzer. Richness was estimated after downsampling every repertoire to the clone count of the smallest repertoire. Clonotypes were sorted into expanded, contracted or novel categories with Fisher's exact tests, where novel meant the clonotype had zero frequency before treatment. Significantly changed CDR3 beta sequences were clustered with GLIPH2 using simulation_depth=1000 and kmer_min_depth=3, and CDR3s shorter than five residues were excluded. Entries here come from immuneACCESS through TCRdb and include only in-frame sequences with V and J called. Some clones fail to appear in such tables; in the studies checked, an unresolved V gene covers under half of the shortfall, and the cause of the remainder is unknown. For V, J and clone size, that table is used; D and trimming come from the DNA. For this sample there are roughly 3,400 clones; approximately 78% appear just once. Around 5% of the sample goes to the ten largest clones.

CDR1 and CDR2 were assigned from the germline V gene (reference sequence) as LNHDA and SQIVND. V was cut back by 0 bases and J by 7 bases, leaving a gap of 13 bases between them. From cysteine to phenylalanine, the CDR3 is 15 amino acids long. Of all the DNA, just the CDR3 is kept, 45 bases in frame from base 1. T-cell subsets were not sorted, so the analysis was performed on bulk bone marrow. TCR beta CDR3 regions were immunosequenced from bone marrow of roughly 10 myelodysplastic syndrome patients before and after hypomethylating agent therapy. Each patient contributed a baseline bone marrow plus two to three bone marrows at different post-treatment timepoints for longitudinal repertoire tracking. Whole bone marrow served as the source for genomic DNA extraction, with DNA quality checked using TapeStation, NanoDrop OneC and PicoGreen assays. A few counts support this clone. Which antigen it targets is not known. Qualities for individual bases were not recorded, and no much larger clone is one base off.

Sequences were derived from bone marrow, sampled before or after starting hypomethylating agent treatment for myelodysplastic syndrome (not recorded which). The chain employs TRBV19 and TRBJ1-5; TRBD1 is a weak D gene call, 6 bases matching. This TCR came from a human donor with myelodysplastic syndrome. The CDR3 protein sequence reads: CASSIDPSGVQPQHF. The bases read TGTGCCAGTAGTATAGACCCCTCAGGGGTCCAGCCCCAGCATTTT.